This TCR beta chain was retrieved from a study of chemoradiotherapy in HPV16-positive cancers. Study-wide background: Candidate HPV-specific clones and shared TCR motifs came from a couple of HPV16-positive patients.

Points from the study as a whole: For HPV16-positive patients, expanding HPV-responsive T cells associated with longer recurrence-free survival. Candidate HPV-specific clones and E7-related TCR motifs grew in tumor during treatment.

The protocol was immunoSEQ multiplex PCR, while the TCRdb copy is restricted to in-frame clones and leaves out a portion. The repertoire holds some 25,000 clones, with over 85% as singletons. A note on this clone: Its target is unknown.

CDR1 and CDR2 (germline): KGHSH, LQKENI. V gave up 3 bases and J gave up 1 base, with 10 bases separating them. The CDR3 totals 14 residues. The chain joins TRBV18 to TRBJ2-7; D gene unclear. This TCR was sampled from a human donor with HPV-associated anogenital cancer. Source: blood, taken from a patient who underwent chemoradiotherapy. The chain's CDR3 is CASSPDSGSYEQYF. CDR3 bases: TGTGCCAGCTCACCGGATTCCGGATCCTACGAGCAGTACTTC. Full variable domain (outside the CDR3, taken from reference TRBV18 and TRBJ2-7): NAGVMQNPRHLVRRRGQEARLRCSPMKGHSHVYWYRQLPEEGLKFMVYLQKENIIDESGMPKERFSAEFPKEGPSILRIQQVVRGDSAAYFCASSPDSGSYEQYFGPGTRLTVT.